This TCR beta chain was profiled in a study of T cells in tuberculosis (dated 2018 in TCRdb). General notes on the study: The study combined CD1B tetramers and high-throughput TCR immunosequencing to characterize T cells specific for the mycobacterial lipid antigen glucose monomycolate (GMM). IGRA-negative adolescents, IGRA-positive adolescents with latent tuberculosis and adults with active tuberculosis, approximately nine per group, were compared in a South African clinical cohort. Here is what the overall study found, with its caveats: Compared with IGRA-negative controls, TCR-alpha repertoires from active tuberculosis had smaller mean NN-distances to GMM-specific TCRs, which suggests that these TCRs underwent clonal expansion. Shorter CDR3-alpha lengths in active tuberculosis patients partly drove the smaller NN-distances, and the TCR-beta difference was not statistically significant. Using GEM motif frequencies, a classifier achieved 70% accuracy, whereas a classifier built on the diverse GMM-specific repertoire got to 87% accuracy (AUROC about 0.9). Clinical samples were chosen by availability of cryopreserved specimens, and active tuberculosis cases were adults while controls were adolescents.

In the case of this clone: What this receptor recognizes is not known. Base quality data are lacking; no much larger clone is found one base away.

At study entry, adolescents were screened for latent tuberculosis infection by tuberculin skin test and QuantiFERON-TB GOLD In-Tube IGRA. Unsorted cryopreserved PBMC were immunosequenced, covering on average about 96,000 T cells per clinical donor. Eleven high schools in the Worcester region of the Western Cape, South Africa, served as enrollment sites for adolescents aged 12 to 18 years. Approximately ten adolescents infected with M. tuberculosis and roughly 10 uninfected adolescents were chosen and matched for age and sex. Adolescent PBMC were isolated from freshly drawn heparinized blood by density centrifugation and cryopreserved. The immunoSEQ multiplex PCR assay was used to generate TCR libraries, with TCR-beta and/or TCR-alpha/delta assays applied to each sample. The amplified TCR libraries were sequenced on the Illumina high-throughput platform. Processing in the source paper ran as follows. Clustering and dimensionality reduction relied on pairwise TCRdist distances among GMM-specific receptors from T cells that were either sorted ex vivo or expanded in vitro. Each clinical repertoire received a mean NN-distance score, defined as the average TCRdist to the nearest 10% of tetramer-positive reference sequences. GEM TCR motif frequency was computed as the fraction of unique TCRs matching known GEM sequences by V/J usage and CDR3 length. Active tuberculosis was classified by linear discriminant analysis with leave-one-out cross-validation, implemented in scikit-learn. This is the immuneACCESS table as TCRdb keeps it, with only in-frame sequences that have V and J called. A part of the clones is gone; compared with another copy, unresolved V genes explain less than half, and the rest is unexplained. The V and J calls and clone size are taken from that table; D and trimming were inferred from the DNA. The sample data list about 43,000 clones, and nearly 97% of these were observed just once. Approximately 3.8% of the sample comes from the top ten.

Including cysteine and phenylalanine, the CDR3 has 14 amino acids. The DNA shown is the 42-base CDR3, in frame from base 1. The germline V gene gives CDR1 as SGHVS and CDR2 as FQNEAQ. Here V drops 4 bases and J drops 4 bases, and the junction holds 4 bases not matched to any gene. The chain couples TRBV7-8 to TRBJ1-5, with 7 bases matching TRBD1. This receptor was obtained from a donor between 10 and 29 years old with latent tuberculosis or without tuberculosis infection. Input material: PBMCs. CDR3 region: CASSSGTANQPQHF. The DNA reads as follows: TGTGCCAGCAGCTCTGGGACAGCTAATCAGCCCCAGCATTTT.